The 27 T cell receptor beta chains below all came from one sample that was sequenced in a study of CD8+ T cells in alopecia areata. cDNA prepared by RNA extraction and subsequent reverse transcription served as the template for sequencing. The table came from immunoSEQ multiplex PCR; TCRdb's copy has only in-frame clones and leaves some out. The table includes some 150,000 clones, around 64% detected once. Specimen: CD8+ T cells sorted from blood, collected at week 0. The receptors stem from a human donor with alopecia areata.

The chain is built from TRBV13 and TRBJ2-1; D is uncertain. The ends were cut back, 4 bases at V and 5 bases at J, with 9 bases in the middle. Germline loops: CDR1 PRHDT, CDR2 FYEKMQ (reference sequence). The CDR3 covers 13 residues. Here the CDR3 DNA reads TGTGCCAGCAGCTCCTTCGAACACAATGAGCAGTTCTTC. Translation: CASSSFEHNEQFF. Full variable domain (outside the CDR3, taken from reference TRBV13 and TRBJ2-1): AAGVIQSPRHLIKEKRETATLKCYPIPRHDTVYWYQQGPGQDPQFLISFYEKMQSDKGSIPDRFSAQQFSDYHSELNMSSLELGDSALYFCASSSFEHNEQFFGPGTRLTVL.

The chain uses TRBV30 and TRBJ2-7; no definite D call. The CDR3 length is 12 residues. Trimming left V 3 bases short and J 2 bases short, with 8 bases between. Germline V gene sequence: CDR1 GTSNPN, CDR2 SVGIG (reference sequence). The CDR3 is CAWRGDTYEQYF. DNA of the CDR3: TGTGCCTGGAGAGGAGATACCTACGAGCAGTACTTC.

CDR3 sequence (DNA): TGTGCCAGCAGTTACTCAGGCAGGGGAACAGATACGCAGTATTTT. Protein sequence: CASSYSGRGTDTQYF. The chain recombines TRBV6-5 with TRBJ2-3; D may be TRBD1 (6 bases). V was shortened by 0 bases and J by 3 bases, with 10 bases between the two germline ends. The CDR3 extends over 15 amino acids. The germline CDR1 and CDR2 sequences are MNHEY and SVGAGI.

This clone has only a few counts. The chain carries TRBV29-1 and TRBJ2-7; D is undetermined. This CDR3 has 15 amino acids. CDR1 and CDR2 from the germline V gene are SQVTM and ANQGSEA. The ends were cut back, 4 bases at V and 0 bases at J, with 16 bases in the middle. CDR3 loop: CSVGVGPRSSYEQYF. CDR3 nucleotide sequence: TGCAGCGTTGGGGTAGGGCCAAGGAGCTCCTACGAGCAGTACTTC.

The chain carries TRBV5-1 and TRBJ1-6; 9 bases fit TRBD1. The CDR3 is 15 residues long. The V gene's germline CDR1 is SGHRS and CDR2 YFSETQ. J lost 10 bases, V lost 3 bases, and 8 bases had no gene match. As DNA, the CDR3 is TGCGCCAGCAGCTGGGGGACAGGGATGGGATCACCCCTCCACTTT. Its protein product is CASSWGTGMGSPLHF.

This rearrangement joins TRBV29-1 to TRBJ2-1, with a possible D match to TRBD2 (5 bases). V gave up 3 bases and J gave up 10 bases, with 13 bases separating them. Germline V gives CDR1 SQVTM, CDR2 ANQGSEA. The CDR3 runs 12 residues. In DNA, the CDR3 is TGCAGCGTTGAGCCGTCGGGCGGGGAGCAGTTCTTC. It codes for CSVEPSGGEQFF.

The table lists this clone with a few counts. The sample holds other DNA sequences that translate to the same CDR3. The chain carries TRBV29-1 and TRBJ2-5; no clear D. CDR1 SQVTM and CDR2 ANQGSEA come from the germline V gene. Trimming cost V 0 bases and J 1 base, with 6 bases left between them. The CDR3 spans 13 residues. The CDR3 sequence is CSVEDRSQETQYF. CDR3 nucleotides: TGCAGCGTTGAAGACAGAAGCCAAGAGACCCAGTACTTC.

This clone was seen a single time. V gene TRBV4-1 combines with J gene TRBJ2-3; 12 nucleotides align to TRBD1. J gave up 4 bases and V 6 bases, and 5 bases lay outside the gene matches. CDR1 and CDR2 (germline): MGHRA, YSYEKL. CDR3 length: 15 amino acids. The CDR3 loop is CASSFRDRGPDTQYF. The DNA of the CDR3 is TGCGCCAGCAGTTTCCGGGACAGGGGGCCAGATACGCAGTATTTT.

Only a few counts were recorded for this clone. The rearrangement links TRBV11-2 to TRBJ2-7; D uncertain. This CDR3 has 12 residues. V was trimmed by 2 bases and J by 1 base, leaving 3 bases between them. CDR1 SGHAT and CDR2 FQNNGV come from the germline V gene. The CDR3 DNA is TGTGCCAGCAGCTTACAGTCCTACGAGCAGTACTTC. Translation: CASSLQSYEQYF.

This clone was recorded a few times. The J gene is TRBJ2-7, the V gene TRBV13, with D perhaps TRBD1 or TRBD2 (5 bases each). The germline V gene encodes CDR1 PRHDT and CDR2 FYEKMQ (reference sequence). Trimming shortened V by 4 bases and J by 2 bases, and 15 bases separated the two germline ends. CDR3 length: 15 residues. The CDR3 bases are TGTGCCAGCAGCTCAGCCGGGACGGCTACCTACGAGCAGTACTTC. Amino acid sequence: CASSSAGTATYEQYF.

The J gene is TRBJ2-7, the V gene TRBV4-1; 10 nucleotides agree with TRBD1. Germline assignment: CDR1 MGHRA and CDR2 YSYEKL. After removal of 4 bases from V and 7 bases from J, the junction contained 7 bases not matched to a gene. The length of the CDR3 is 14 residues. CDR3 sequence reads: CASSPRDRGWEQYF. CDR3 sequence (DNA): TGCGCCAGCAGCCCCCGGGACAGGGGTTGGGAGCAGTACTTC.

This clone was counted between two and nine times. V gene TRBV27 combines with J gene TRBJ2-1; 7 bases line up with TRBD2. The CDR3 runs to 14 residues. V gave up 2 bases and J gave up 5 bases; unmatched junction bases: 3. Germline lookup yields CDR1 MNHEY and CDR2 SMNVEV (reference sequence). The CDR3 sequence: CASSLAGLNNEQFF. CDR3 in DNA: TGTGCCAGCAGTTTAGCGGGACTAAACAATGAGCAGTTCTTC.

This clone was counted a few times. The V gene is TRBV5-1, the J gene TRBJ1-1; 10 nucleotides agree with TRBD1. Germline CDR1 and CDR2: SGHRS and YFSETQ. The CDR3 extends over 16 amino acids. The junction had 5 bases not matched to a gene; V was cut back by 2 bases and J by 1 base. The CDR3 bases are TGCGCCAGCAGCTTTCTCCGACAGGGGGCGAACACTGAAGCTTTCTTT. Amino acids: CASSFLRQGANTEAFF.

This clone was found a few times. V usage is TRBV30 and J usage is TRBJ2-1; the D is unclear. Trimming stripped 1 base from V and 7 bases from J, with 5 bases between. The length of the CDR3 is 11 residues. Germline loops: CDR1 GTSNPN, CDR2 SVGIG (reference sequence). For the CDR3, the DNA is TGTGCCTGGAGTGCCGGTAATGAGCAGTTCTTC. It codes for CAWSAGNEQFF.

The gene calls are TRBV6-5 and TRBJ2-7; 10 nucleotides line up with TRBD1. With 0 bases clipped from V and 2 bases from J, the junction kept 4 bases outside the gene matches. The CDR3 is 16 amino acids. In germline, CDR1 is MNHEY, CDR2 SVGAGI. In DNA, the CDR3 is TGTGCCAGCAGTTACTCACGGGACAGGGGAGCCTACGAGCAGTACTTC. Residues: CASSYSRDRGAYEQYF.

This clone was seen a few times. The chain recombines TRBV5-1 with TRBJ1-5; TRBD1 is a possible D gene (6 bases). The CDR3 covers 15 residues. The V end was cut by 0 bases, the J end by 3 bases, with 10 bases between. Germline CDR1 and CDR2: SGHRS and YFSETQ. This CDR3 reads CASSLGAGANQPQHF. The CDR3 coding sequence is TGCGCCAGCAGCTTGGGGGCAGGGGCCAATCAGCCCCAGCATTTT. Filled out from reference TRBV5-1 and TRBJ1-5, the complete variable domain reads KAGVTQTPRYLIKTRGQQVTLSCSPISGHRSVSWYQQTPGQGLQFLFEYFSETQRNKGNFPGRFSGRQFSNSRSEMNVSTLELGDSALYLCASSLGAGANQPQHFGDGTRLSIL.

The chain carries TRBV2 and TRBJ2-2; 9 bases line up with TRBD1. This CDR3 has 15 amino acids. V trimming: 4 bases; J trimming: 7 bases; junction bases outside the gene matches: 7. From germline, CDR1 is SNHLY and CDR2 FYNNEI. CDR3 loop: CASSVGTGSFGELFF. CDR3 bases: TGTGCCAGCAGTGTCGGGACAGGGTCCTTCGGGGAGCTGTTTTTT.

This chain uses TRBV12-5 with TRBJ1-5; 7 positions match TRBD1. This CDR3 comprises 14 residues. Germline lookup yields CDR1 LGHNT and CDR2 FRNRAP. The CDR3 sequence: CAAPGTDSNQPQHF. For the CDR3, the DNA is TGTGCCGCACCCGGGACAGATAGCAATCAGCCCCAGCATTTT.

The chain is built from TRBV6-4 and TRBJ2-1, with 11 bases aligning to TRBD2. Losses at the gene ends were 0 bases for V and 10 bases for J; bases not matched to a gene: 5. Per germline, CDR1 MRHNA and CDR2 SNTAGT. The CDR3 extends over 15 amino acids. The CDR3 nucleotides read TGTGCCAGCAGTGACTCAGCGACTAGCGGGGACGAGCAGTTCTTC. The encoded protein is CASSDSATSGDEQFF.

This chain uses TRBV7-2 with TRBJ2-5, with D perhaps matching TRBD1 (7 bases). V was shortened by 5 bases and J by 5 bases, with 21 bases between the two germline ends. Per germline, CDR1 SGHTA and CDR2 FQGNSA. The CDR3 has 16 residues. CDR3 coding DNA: TGTGCCAGCAGCCCTCGACAGGGATTGGGGAGGGAGACCCAGTACTTC. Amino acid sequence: CASSPRQGLGRETQYF.

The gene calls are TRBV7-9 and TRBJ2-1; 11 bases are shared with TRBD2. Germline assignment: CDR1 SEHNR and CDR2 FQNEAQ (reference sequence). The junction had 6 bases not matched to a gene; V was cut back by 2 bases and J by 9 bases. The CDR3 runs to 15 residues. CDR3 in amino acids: CASSLRTSGGIEQFF. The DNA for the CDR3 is TGTGCCAGCAGCTTACGTACTAGCGGGGGTATTGAGCAGTTCTTC.

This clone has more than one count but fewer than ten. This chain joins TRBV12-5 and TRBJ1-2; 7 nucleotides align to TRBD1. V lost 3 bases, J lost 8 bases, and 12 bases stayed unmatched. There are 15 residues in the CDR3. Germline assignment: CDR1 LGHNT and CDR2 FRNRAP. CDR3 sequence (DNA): TGTGCTAGTGGTTTAAAAGAGGGGGCCTTCGGGGGCTACACCTTC. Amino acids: CASGLKEGAFGGYTF.

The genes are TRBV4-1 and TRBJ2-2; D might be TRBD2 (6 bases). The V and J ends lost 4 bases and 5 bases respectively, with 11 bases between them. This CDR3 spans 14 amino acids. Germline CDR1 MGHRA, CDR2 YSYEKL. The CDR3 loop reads CASSPLGGTGELFF. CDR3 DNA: TGCGCCAGCAGCCCCCTCGGAGGGACCGGGGAGCTGTTTTTT.

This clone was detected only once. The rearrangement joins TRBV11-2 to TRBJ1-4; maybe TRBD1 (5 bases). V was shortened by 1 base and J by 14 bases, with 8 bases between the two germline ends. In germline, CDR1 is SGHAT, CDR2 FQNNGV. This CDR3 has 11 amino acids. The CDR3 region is CASSLAGRLFF. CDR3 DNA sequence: TGTGCCAGCAGCTTAGCGGGGCGGCTGTTTTTT.

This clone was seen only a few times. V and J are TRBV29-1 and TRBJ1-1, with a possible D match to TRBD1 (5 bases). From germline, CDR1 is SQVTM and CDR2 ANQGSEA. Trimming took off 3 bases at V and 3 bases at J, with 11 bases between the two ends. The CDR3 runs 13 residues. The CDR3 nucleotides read TGCAGCGTTGAGGGAGGGGACTACACTGAAGCTTTCTTT. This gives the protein CSVEGGDYTEAFF.

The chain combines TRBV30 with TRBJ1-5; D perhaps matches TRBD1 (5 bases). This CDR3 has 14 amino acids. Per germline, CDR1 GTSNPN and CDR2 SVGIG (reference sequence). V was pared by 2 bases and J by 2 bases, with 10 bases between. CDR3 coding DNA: TGTGCCTGGAGTTCAGGGTCGGGCAATCAGCCCCAGCATTTT. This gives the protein CAWSSGSGNQPQHF.

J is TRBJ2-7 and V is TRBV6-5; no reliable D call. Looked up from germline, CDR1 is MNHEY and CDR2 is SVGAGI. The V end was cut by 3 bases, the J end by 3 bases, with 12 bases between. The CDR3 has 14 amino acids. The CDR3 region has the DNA TGTGCCAGCAGTTATGGCGGCTACAACTACGAGCAGTACTTC. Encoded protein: CASSYGGYNYEQYF.